This T cell receptor beta chain originates from a study of blood T cells in healthy people across ages. Study-wide points: Unsorted PBMCs ruled out conclusive naive versus antigen-experienced comparison. Comparison with aged donors showed that long-lived donors had more naive CD4+ cells and higher diversity.

CDR1 is PRHDT, CDR2 FYEKMQ, per germline (reference sequence). The CDR3 extends over 13 amino acids. Note on this clonotype: The antigen remains unidentified. One end of the junction is discordant with germline, which a read error may explain.

Together with a sample-barcoded 5' primer, a J-beta primer mix was included in a second PCR lasting about 7 to 12 cycles. TCRdb re-called the 5' RACE reads through MiXCR, storing one row per CDR3 protein. The sample carries about 730,000 distinct CDR3 sequences, approximately 39% recorded once. The people who gave samples were healthy Caucasians from Russia, aged roughly 6 to 90. The clonotype was recovered from a woman aged 55 to 70 in good health. This chain uses TRBV13 with TRBJ1-5; D remains ambiguous. Sequences were obtained from blood. The CDR3 spells CARDGDSNQSQHF. DNA for the CDR3: TGTGCCAGAGACGGGGATAGCAATCAGTCCCAGCATTTT. Complete variable domain (other parts from reference TRBV13 and TRBJ1-5): AAGVIQSPRHLIKEKRETATLKCYPIPRHDTVYWYQQGPGQDPQFLISFYEKMQSDKGSIPDRFSAQQFSDYHSELNMSSLELGDSALYFCARDGDSNQSQHFGDGTRLSIL.